In its sample, the clone carrying this T cell receptor (beta chain) was seen many times. What it binds is not known. The data derive from a study of spatial heterogeneity in lung cancer. At the level of the study: Consistent detection of more beta-chain than alpha-chain sequences was observed. Study observations and caveats: Resection blood, more than follow-up blood, showed ubiquitous expanded tumor TCRs.

Each molecule of TCR cDNA was tagged with one unique molecular identifier. TCRdb fed the 5' RACE reads into MiXCR, producing one record per CDR3 protein. Counted here are 35,000 to 55,000 distinct CDR3 sequences, approximately 15% occurring once; the ten biggest clones make up around 56%. CDR1 MGHDK and CDR2 SYGVNS come from the germline V gene. This CDR3 comprises 15 residues. Trimming removed 3 bases from V and 7 bases from J; junction bases left unmatched: 11. Specified time point: sample taken at primary tumor resection. No cell sorting; template was whole RNA from tumor, lung tissue or PBMC. The specimen comprised PBMCs, sampled at surgery. This clonotype was sampled from a male donor with early-stage non-small cell lung cancer. This chain links TRBV25-1 with TRBJ2-5; 7 positions agree with TRBD1. CDR3 amino acids: CASSDIRDSKATQYF. As DNA, the CDR3 is TGTGCCAGCAGTGATATCCGGGACAGCAAGGCGACCCAGTACTTC.